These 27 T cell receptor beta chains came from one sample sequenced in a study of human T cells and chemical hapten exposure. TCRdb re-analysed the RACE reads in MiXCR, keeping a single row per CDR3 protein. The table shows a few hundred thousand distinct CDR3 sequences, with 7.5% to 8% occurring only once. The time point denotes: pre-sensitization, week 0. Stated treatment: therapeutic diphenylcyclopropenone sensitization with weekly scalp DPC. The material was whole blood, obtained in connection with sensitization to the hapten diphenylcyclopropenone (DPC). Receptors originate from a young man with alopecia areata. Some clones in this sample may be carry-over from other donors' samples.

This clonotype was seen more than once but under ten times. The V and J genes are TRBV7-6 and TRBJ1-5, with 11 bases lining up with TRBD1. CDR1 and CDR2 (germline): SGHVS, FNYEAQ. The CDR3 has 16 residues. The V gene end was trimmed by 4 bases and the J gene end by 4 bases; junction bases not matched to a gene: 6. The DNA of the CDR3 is TGTGCCAGCAGCTCGGGACAGGGGGTACTAAATCAGCCCCAGCATTTT. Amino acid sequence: CASSSGQGVLNQPQHF. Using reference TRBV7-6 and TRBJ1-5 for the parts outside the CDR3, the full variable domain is GAGVSQSPRYKVTKRGQDVALRCDPISGHVSLYWYRQALGQGPEFLTYFNYEAQQDKSGLPNDRFSAERPEGSISTLTIQRTEQRDSAMYRCASSSGQGVLNQPQHFGDGTRLSIL.

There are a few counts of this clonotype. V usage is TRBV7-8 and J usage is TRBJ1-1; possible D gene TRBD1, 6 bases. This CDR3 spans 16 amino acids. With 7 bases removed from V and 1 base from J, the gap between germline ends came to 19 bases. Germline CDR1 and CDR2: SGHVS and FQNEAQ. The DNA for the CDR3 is TGTGCCAGCATGCGTCTCCCAACGGACAGGAACACTGAAGCTTTCTTT. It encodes CASMRLPTDRNTEAFF.

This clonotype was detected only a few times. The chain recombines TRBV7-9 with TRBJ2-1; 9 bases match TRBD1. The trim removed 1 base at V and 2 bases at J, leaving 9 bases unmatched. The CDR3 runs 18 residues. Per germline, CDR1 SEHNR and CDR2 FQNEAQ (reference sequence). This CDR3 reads CASSLERTGTGTYNEQFF. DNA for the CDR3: TGTGCCAGCAGCTTAGAGAGAACCGGGACAGGGACCTACAATGAGCAGTTCTTC.

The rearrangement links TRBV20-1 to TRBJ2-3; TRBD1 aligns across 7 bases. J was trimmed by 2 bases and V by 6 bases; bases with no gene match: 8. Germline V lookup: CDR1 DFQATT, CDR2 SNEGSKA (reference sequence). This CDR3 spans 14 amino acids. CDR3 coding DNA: TGCAGTGCGGGCAGGGGACAGATCACAGATACGCAGTATTTT. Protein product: CSAGRGQITDTQYF.

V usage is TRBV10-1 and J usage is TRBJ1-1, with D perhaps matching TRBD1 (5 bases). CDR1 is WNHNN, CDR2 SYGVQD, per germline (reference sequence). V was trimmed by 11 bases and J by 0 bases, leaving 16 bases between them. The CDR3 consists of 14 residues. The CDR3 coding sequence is TGCGCCCGCATCAGGGAACCCATGAACACTGAAGCTTTCTTT. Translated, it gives CARIREPMNTEAFF.

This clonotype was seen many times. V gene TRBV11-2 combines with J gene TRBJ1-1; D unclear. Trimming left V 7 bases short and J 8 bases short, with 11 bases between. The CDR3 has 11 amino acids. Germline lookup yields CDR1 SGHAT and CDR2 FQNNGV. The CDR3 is CASTPVWEAFF. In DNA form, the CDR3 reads TGTGCCAGCACTCCCGTTTGGGAAGCTTTCTTT.

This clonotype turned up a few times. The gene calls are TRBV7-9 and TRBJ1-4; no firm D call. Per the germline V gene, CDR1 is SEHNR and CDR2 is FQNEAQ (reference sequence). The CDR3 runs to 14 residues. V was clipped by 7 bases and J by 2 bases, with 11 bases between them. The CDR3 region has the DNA TGTGCCAGCACCGGAGGTTGGACTAATGAAAAACTGTTTTTT. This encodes CASTGGWTNEKLFF.

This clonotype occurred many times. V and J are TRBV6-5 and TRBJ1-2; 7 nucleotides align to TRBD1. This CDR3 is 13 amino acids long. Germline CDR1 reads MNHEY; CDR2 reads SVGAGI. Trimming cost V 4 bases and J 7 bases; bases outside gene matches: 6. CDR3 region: CASSSPDRLGYTF. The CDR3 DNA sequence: TGTGCCAGCAGTTCCCCGGACAGGCTTGGCTACACCTTC.

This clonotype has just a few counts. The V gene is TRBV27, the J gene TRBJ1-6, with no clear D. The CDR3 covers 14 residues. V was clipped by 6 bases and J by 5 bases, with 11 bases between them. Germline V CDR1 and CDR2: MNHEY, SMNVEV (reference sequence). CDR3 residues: CASSTRRDNSPLHF. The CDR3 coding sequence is TGTGCCAGCAGCACGCGGCGGGATAATTCACCCCTCCACTTT.

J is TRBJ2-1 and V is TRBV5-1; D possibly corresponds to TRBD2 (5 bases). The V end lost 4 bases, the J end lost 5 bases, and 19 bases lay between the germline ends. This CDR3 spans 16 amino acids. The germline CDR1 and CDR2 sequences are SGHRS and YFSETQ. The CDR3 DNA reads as TGCGCCAGCAGCGCTAAGCGGCCTAGTACTCACAATGAGCAGTTCTTC. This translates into CASSAKRPSTHNEQFF.

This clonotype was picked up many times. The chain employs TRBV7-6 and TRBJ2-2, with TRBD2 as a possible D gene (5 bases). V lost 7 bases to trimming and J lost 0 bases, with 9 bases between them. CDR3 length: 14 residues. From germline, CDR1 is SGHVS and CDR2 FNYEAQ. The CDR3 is CASNEGANTGELFF. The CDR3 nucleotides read TGTGCCAGCAACGAGGGTGCGAACACCGGGGAGCTGTTTTTT.

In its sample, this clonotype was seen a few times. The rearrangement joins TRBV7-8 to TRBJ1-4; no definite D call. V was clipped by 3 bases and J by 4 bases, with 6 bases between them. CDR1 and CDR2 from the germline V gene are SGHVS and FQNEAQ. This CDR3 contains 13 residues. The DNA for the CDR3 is TGTGCCAGCAGCTTTAGATTTAATGAAAAACTGTTTTTT. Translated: CASSFRFNEKLFF.

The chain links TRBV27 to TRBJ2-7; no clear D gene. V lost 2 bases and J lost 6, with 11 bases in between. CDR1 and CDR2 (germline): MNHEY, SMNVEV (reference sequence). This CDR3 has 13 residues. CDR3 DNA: TGTGCCAGCAGTTTAAACGGTTTTGGCGAGCAGTACGTC. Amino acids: CASSLNGFGEQYV.

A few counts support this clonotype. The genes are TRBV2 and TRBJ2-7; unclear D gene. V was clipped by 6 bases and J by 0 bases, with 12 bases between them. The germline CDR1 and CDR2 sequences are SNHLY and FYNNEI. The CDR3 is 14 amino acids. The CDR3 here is CASREKDHSYEQYV. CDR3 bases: TGTGCCAGCAGGGAGAAGGATCACTCCTACGAGCAGTACGTC.

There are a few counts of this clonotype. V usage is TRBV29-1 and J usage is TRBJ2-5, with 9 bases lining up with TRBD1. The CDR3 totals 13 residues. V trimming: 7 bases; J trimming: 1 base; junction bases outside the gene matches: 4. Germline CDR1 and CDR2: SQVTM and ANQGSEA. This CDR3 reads CSADRGRQETQYF. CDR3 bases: TGCAGCGCGGACAGGGGCCGCCAAGAGACCCAGTACTTC.

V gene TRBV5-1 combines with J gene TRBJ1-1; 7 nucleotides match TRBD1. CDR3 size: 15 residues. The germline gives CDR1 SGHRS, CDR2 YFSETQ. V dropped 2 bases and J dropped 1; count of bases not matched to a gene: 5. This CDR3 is CASSFDGQANTEAFF. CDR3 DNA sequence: TGCGCCAGCAGCTTCGATGGACAGGCGAACACTGAAGCTTTCTTT.

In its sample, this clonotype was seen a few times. The CDR3 here is CASSWSDRGEATNEKLFF. The CDR3 DNA is TGCGCCAGCAGCTGGAGTGACAGGGGAGAAGCAACTAATGAAAAACTGTTTTTT. V and J are TRBV5-1 and TRBJ1-4; 8 bases line up with TRBD1. Germline V gene lookup returns CDR1 SGHRS and CDR2 YFSETQ. The CDR3 contains 18 residues. Trimming removed 3 bases from V and 0 bases from J; junction bases left unmatched: 10.

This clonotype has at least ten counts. The CDR3 region is CASTFNSNQPQHF. CDR3 nucleotides: TGTGCCAGCACCTTTAATAGCAATCAGCCCCAGCATTTT. V gene TRBV2 combines with J gene TRBJ1-5; D gene ambiguous. This CDR3 spans 13 amino acids. Trimming left V 7 bases short and J 0 bases short, with 7 bases between. CDR1 SNHLY and CDR2 FYNNEI come from the germline V gene.

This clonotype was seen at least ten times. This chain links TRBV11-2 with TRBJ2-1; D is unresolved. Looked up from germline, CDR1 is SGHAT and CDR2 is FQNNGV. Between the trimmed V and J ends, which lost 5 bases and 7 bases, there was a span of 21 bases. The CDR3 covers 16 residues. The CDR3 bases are TGTGCCAGCAGCCCACCGATGACCCTAACCGGTAATGAGCAGTTCTTC. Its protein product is CASSPPMTLTGNEQFF.

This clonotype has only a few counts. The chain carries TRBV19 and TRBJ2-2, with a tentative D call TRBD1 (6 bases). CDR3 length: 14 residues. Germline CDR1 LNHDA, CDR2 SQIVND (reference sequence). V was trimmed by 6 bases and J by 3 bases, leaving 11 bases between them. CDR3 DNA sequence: TGTGCCAGTAGACCGGACAGCTACACCGGGGAGCTGTTTTTT. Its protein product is CASRPDSYTGELFF.

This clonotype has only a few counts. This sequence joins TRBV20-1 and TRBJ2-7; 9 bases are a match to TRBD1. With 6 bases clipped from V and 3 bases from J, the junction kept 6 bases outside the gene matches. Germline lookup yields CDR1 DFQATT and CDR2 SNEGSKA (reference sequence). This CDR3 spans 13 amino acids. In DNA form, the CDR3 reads TGCAGTGCCACGGGACAGGGATACTACGAGCAGTACTTC. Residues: CSATGQGYYEQYF.

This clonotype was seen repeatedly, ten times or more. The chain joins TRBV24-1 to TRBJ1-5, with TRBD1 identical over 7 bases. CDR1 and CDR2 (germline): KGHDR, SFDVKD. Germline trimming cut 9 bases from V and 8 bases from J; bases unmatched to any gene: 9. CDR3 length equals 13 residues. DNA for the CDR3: TGTGCCACCGCTAAACAGGGGCGGGAGCCCCAGCATTTT. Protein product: CATAKQGREPQHF.

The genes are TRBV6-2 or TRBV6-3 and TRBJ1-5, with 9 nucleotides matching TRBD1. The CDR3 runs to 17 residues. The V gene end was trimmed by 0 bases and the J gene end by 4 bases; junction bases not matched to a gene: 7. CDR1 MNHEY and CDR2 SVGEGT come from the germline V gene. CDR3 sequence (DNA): TGTGCCAGCAGTTACTCGAAGGGACAGGGCCGAAATCAGCCCCAGCATTTT. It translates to CASSYSKGQGRNQPQHF.

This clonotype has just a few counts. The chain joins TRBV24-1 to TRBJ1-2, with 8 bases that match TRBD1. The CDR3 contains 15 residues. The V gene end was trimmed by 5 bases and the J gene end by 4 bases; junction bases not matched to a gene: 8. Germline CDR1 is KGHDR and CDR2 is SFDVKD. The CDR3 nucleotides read TGTGCCACCAGTGGTGGGACAGGATACATCTATGGCTACACCTTC. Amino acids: CATSGGTGYIYGYTF.

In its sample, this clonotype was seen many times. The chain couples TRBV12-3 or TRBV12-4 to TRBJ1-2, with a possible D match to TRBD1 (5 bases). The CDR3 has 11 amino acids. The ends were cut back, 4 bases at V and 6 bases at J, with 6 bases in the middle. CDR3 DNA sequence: TGTGCCAGCAGTTCAGGGAATGGCTACACCTTC. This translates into CASSSGNGYTF.

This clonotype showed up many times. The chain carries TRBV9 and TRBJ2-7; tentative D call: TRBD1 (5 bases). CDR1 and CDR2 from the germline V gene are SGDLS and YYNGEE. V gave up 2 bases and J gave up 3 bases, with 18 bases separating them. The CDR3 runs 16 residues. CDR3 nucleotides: TGTGCCAGCAGCGTGCGGCGGCAGGGTTTTTTCTACGAGCAGTACGTC. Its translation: CASSVRRQGFFYEQYV.

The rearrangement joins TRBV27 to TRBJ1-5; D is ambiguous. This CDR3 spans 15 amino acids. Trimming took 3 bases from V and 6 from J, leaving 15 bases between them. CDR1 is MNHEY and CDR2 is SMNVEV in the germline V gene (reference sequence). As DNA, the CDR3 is TGTGCCAGCAGTTTCCGGATGGCAGGCACTCAGCCCCAGCATTTT. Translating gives CASSFRMAGTQPQHF.